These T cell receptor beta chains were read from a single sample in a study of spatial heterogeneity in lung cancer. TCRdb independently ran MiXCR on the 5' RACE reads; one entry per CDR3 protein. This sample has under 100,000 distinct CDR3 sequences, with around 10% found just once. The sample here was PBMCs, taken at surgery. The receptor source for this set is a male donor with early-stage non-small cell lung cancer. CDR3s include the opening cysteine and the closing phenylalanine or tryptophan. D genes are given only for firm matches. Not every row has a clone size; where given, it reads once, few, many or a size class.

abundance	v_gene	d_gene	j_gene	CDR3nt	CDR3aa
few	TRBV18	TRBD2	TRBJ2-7	TGTGCCAGCTCACCCTTAGCGGGGCCGACCTACGAGCAGTACTTC	CASSPLAGPTYEQYF
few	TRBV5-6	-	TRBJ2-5	TGTGCCAGCAGCTTGCTCTCAGACCAAGAGACCCAGTACTTC	CASSLLSDQETQYF
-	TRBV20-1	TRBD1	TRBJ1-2	TGCAGTGCAAAAGGACAGGGTTATGGCTACACCTTC	CSAKGQGYGYTF
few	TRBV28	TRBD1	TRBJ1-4	TGTGCCAGCAGTGGGACAGTTGAAAAACTGTTTTTT	CASSGTVEKLFF
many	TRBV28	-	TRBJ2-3	TGTGCCAGCAGTTTGAGAGGCCCTAGCACAGATACGCAGTATTTT	CASSLRGPSTDTQYF
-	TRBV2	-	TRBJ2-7	TGTGCCAGCAGTGGGACCTACGAGCAGTACTTC	CASSGTYEQYF
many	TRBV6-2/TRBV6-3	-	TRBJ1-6	TGTGCCAGCAGCTCCGATCCTCGGACACCCCTCCACTTT	CASSSDPRTPLHF
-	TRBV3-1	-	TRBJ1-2	TGTGCCAGCAGCTCCGGCGGGGGTACTAACTATGGCTACACCTTC	CASSSGGGTNYGYTF
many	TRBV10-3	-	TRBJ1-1	TGTGCCATCAGTGCCCAGGGCACCCAGGAGGACACTGAAGCTTTCTTT	CAISAQGTQEDTEAFF
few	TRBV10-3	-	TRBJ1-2	TGTGCCATCAGTTCACAGGTTAACTATGGCTACACCTTC	CAISSQVNYGYTF
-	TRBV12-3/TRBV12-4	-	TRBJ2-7	TGTGCCAGCAGTTTATATAGGACAGCCTACGAGCAGTACTTC	CASSLYRTAYEQYF
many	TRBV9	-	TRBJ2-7	TGTGCCAGCAGCGTAGCTACGCAGAGTTACGAGCAGTACTTC	CASSVATQSYEQYF
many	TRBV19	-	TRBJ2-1	TGTGCCAGTAGTCCGGACCTCGGCTATGAGCAGTTCTTC	CASSPDLGYEQFF
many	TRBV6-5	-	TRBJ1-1	TGTGCCAGCAGTTCACGGATGAACACTGAAGCTTTCTTT	CASSSRMNTEAFF
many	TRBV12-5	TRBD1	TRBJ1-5	TGTGCTAGTGGTACAGGGGAGCCCCAGCATTTT	CASGTGEPQHF
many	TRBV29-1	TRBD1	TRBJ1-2	TGCAGCGTTGCAAATGGACAGGTCTATGGCTACACCTTC	CSVANGQVYGYTF
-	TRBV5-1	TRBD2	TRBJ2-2	TGCGCCAGCAGCTCCCTAGCGGGAGAGGCCCCCGGGGAGCTGTTTTTT	CASSSLAGEAPGELFF
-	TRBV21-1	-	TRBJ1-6	TGTGCCAGCAGCAAAGGGAGAGGGGGCGATCGTGATTCACCCCTCCACTTT	CASSKGRGGDRDSPLHF
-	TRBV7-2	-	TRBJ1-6	TGTGCCAGCAGCGGTCAACAGGGTTCACCCCTCCACTTT	CASSGQQGSPLHF
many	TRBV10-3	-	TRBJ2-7	TGTGCCATCAGTGAGTCGGGAGGGGGCTCGGGACTCAGCAGCGGCGAGCAGTACTTC	CAISESGGGSGLSSGEQYF
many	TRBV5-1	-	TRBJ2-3	TGCGCCAGCAGCTTTCCCGAGGGCACAGATACGCAGTATTTT	CASSFPEGTDTQYF
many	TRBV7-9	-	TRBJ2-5	TGTGCCAGCAGCTTAACCAGGAGGGAGACCCAGTACTTC	CASSLTRRETQYF
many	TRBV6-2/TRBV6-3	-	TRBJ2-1	TGTGCCAGCAGCCGGGTTGACCATGAGCAGTTCTTC	CASSRVDHEQFF
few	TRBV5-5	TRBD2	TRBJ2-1	TGTGCCAGCGGGGCGGCCGGGACTAGCGGCAGCTCCTACAATGAGCAGTTCTTC	CASGAAGTSGSSYNEQFF
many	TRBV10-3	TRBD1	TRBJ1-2	TGTGCCATCAGCTCTGACAGGGAAAATGGCTACACCTTC	CAISSDRENGYTF
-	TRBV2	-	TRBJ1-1	TGTGCCAGCAGTGGCGAAAGTCACACTGAAGCTTTCTTT	CASSGESHTEAFF
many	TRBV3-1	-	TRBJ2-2	TGTGCCAGCAGCCAAGTAGCCGGGGAGCTGTTTTTT	CASSQVAGELFF
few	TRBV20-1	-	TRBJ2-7	TGCAGTGCCTACAAGACAGGACGCCCCTACGAGCAGTACTTC	CSAYKTGRPYEQYF
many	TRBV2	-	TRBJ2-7	TGTGCCAGCAGTGAGGAAGTACACTACGAGCAGTACTTC	CASSEEVHYEQYF
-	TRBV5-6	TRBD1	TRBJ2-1	TGTGCCAGCAGCTCCGATTGGACAGGGGATATTAATGAGCAGTTCTTC	CASSSDWTGDINEQFF
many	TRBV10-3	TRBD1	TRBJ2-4	TGTGCCATCAGCCCGGGGCCGGGACAGGTGCGAAACATTCAGTACTTC	CAISPGPGQVRNIQYF
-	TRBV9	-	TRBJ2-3	TGTGCCAGCAGCGTAGGGGGCTCAGGAATACCAGATACGCAGTATTTT	CASSVGGSGIPDTQYF
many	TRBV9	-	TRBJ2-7	TGTGCCAGCAGCGTAGGAGGGCGCGAGCAGTACTTC	CASSVGGREQYF
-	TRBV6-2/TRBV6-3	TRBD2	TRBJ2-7	TGTGCCAGCAGTTACTCGCCTAGCGGCCCCTACGAGCAGTACTTC	CASSYSPSGPYEQYF
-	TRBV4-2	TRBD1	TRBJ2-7	TGTGCCAGCAGCCAAGATCCGGGGACAGAAGTTTTTGGATACTTC	CASSQDPGTEVFGYF
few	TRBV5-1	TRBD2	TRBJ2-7	TGCGCCAGCAGCTTGGGTCCTAGCGGGGACTACGAGCAGTACTTC	CASSLGPSGDYEQYF
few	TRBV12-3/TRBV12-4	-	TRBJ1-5	TGTGCCAGCAGTTCCCGACAGCATAGCAATCAGCCCCAGCATTTT	CASSSRQHSNQPQHF
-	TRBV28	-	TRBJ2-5	TGTGCCAGCAGTCCAACAGGGTCGGAGACCCAGTACTTC	CASSPTGSETQYF
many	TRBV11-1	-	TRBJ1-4	TGTGCCAGCAGCTTGCAGCAGAATGAAAAACTGTTTTTT	CASSLQQNEKLFF
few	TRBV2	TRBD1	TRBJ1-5	TGTGCCAGCAGAGCTCAGGGGGCGGTCAATCAGCCCCAGCATTTT	CASRAQGAVNQPQHF
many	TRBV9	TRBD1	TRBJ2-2	TGTGCCAGCAGCGTGACAGGGGCCGGGGAGCTGTTTTTT	CASSVTGAGELFF
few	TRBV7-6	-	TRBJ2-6	TGTGCCAGCAGCTTAGGACAAAGGTTGAGCTCTGGGGCCAACGTCCTGACTTTC	CASSLGQRLSSGANVLTF
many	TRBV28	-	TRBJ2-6	TGTGCCAGCAGGCAAGGGGCGGCTGGGGCCAACGTCCTGACTTTC	CASRQGAAGANVLTF
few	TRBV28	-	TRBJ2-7	TGTGCCAGCAGTTTCGACAAGACCTACGAGCAGTACTTC	CASSFDKTYEQYF
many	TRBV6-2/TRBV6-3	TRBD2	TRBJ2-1	TGTGCCAGCCGGGGGGACAATGAGCAGTTCTTC	CASRGDNEQFF
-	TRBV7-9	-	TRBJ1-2	TGTGCCAGCAGCTTACTGGAGGGCTACACCTTC	CASSLLEGYTF
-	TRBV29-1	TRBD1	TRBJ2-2	TGCAGCGTTGAAAGGGACAGGGGGTCCACCGGGGAGCTGTTTTTT	CSVERDRGSTGELFF
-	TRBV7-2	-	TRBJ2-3	TGTGCCAGCAGCTTAATCGCAGATACGCAGTATTTT	CASSLIADTQYF
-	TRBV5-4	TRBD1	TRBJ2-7	TGTGCCAGCAGCATCCGGACAGGGAGCTACGAGCAGTACTTC	CASSIRTGSYEQYF